The subject of this entry is one T cell receptor (beta chain). No antigen is known for it. These data are taken from a study of human thymus T cells. General observations from the study: Among unrelated individuals, related research reported thymic repertoires that overlapped highly. Apparent bias marked the V and J gene usage of thymic and blood repertoires.

V shed 0 bases and J shed 1 base, with 6 bases lying between them. The CDR3 is made up of 14 amino acids. Germline-derived CDR1 and CDR2 are SGHRS and YFSETQ. TCRdb's copy holds only in-frame clones and misses some; the assay was immunoSEQ multiplex PCR. This sample has some 130,000 clones, with around 94% found just once. Thymic tissue was derived from resections collected during corrective heart surgery. Those donating were healthy Finnish infants in corrective surgery for congenital heart defects. This receptor was identified in a boy under two years old with a congenital heart defect but otherwise immunologically healthy. The chain couples TRBV5-1 to TRBJ2-3; D gene ambiguous. Material for sequencing was thymus tissue. The CDR3 protein is CASSLAAGTDTQYF. CDR3 DNA: TGCGCCAGCAGCTTGGCTGCCGGCACAGATACGCAGTATTTT.